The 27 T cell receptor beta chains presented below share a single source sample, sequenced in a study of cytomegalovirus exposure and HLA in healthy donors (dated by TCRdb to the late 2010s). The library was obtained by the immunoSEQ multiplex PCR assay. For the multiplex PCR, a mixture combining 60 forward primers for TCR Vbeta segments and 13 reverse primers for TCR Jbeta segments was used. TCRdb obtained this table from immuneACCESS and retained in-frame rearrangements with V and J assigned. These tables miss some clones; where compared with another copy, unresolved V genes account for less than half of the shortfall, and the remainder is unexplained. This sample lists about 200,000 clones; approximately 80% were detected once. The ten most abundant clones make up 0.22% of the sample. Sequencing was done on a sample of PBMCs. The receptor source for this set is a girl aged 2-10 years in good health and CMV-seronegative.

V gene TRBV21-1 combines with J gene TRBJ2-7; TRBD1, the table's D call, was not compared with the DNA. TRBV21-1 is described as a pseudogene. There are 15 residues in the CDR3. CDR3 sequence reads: CASSKDRTALYEQYF. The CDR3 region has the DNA TGTGCCAGCAGCAAAGACAGGACAGCCCTCTACGAGCAGTACTTC.

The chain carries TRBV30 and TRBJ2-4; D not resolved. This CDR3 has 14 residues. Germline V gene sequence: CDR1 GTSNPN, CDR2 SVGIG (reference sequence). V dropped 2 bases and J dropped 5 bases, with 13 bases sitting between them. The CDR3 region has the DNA TGTGCCTGGAGTATCCCGGAGCGCCAAAACATTCAGTACTTC. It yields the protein CAWSIPERQNIQYF.

The CDR3, as DNA: TGTGCCAGCAGCGTGGGGGGGGCAGCCGAGCAGTACTTC. Amino acids: CASSVGGAAEQYF. This sequence joins TRBV9 and TRBJ2-7; weak D call: TRBD2 (7 bases). This CDR3 comprises 13 residues. The ends were cut back, 2 bases at V and 6 bases at J, with 12 bases in the middle. Germline V gene lookup returns CDR1 SGDLS and CDR2 YYNGEE.

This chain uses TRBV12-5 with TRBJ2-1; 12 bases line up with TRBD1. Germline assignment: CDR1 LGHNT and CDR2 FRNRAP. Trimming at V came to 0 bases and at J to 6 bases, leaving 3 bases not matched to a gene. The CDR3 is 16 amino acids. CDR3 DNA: TGTGCTAGTGGTTTGGTATGGGACAGGGGGCTCAATGAGCAGTTCTTC. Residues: CASGLVWDRGLNEQFF. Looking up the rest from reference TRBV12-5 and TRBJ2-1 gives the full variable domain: DARVTQTPRHKVTEMGQEVTMRCQPILGHNTVFWYRQTMMQGLELLAYFRNRAPLDDSGMPKDRFSAEMPDATLATLKIQPSEPRDSAVYFCASGLVWDRGLNEQFFGPGTRLTVL.

The CDR3 region has the DNA TGTGCCAGCACCTTTGATATGGGGCCATCCTACGAGCAGTACTTC. Translation gives CASTFDMGPSYEQYF. The V and J genes are TRBV2 and TRBJ2-7; D may be TRBD1 (5 bases). The V end was cut by 7 bases, the J end by 1 base, with 17 bases between. This CDR3 contains 15 residues. CDR1 and CDR2 from the germline V gene are SNHLY and FYNNEI.

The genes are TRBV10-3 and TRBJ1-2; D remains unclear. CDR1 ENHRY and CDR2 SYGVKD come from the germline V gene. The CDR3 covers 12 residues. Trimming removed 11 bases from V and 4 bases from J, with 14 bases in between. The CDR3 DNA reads TGTGCCGCTAACAGTGCCCTCTATGGCTACACCTTC. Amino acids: CAANSALYGYTF.

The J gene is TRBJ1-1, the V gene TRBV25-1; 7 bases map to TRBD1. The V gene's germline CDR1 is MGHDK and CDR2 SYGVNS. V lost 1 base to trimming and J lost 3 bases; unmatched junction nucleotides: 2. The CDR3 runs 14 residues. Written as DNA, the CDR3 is TGTGCCAGCAGTGAATTCAGGGGGGACACTGAAGCTTTCTTT. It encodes CASSEFRGDTEAFF.

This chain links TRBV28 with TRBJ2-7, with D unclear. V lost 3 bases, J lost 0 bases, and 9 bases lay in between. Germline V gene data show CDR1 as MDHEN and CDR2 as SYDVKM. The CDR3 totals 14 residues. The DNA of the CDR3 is TGTGCCAGCAGTTTGATTGGCGGCTCCTACGAGCAGTACTTC. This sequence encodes CASSLIGGSYEQYF.

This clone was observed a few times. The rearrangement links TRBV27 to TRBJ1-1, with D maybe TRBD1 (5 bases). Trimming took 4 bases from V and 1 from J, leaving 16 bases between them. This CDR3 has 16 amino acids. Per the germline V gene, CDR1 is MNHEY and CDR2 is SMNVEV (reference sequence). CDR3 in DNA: TGTGCCAGCAGTTCGATGCCTCCGACAGCGAACACTGAAGCTTTCTTT. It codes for CASSSMPPTANTEAFF.

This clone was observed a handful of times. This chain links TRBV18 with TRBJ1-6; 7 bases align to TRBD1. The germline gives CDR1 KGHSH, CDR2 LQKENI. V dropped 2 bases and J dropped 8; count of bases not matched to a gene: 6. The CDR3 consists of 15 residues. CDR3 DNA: TGTGCCAGCTCACCATTAGGACAGGTCGATTCACCCCTCCACTTT. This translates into CASSPLGQVDSPLHF.

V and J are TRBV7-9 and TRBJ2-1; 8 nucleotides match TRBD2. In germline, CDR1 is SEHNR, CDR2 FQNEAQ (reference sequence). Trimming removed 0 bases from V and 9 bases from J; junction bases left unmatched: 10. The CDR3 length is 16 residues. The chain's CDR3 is CASSLAGTRVRPEQFF. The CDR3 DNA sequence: TGTGCCAGCAGCTTAGCGGGGACTAGAGTTCGTCCTGAGCAGTTCTTC.

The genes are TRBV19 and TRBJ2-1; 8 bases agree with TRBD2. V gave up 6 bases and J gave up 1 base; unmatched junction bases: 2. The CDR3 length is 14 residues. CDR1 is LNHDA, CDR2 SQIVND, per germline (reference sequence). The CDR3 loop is CASSGRDSYNEQFF. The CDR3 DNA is TGTGCCAGTAGCGGGAGGGATTCCTACAATGAGCAGTTCTTC. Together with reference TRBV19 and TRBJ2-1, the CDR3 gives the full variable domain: DGGITQSPKYLFRKEGQNVTLSCEQNLNHDAMYWYRQDPGQGLRLIYYSQIVNDFQKGDIAEGYSVSREKKESFPLTVTSAQKNPTAFYLCASSGRDSYNEQFFGPGTRLTVL.

Here the CDR3 DNA reads TGTGCCAGCAGCTTAGTAGGAGAGTTTCGCTACGAGCAGTACTTC. Translation: CASSLVGEFRYEQYF. The chain has TRBV7-8 and TRBJ2-7; D gene unclear. Germline assignment: CDR1 SGHVS and CDR2 FQNEAQ. The V end lost 1 base, the J end lost 3 bases, and 13 bases lay between the germline ends. The CDR3 spans 15 residues.

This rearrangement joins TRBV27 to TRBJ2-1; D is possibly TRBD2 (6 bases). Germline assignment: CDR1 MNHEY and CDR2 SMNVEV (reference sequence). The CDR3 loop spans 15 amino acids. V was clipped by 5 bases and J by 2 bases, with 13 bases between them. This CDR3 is CASSPLLATYNEQFF. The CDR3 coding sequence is TGTGCCAGCAGTCCCCTCCTAGCGACCTACAATGAGCAGTTCTTC.

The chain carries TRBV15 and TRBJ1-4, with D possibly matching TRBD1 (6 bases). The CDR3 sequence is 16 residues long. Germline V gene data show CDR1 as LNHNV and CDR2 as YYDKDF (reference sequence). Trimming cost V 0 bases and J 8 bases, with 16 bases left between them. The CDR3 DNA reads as TGTGCCACCAGCAGAGATGGATGGCAGGGGATCGAAAAACTGTTTTTT. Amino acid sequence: CATSRDGWQGIEKLFF.

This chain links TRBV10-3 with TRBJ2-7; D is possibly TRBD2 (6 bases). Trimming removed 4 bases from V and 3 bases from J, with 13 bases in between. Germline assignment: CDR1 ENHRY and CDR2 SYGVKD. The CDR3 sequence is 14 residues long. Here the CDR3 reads CAISVPGTHYEQYF. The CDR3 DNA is TGTGCCATCAGTGTTCCAGGGACTCACTACGAGCAGTACTTC.

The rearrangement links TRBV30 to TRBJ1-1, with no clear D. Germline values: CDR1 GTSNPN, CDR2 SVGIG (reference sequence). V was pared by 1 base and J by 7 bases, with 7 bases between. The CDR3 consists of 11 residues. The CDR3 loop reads CAWSGRSEAFF. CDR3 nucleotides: TGTGCCTGGAGTGGTCGGAGTGAAGCTTTCTTT. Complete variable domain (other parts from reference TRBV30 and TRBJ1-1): SQTIHQWPATLVQPVGSPLSLECTVEGTSNPNLYWYRQAAGRGLQLLFYSVGIGQISSEVPQNLSASRPQDRQFILSSKKLLLSDSGFYLCAWSGRSEAFFGQGTRLTVV.

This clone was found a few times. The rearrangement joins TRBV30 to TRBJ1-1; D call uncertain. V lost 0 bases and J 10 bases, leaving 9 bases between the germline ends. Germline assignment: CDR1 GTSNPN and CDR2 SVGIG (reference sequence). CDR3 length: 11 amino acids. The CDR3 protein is CAWSVTLRAFF. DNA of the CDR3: TGTGCCTGGAGTGTAACGCTGCGAGCTTTCTTT.

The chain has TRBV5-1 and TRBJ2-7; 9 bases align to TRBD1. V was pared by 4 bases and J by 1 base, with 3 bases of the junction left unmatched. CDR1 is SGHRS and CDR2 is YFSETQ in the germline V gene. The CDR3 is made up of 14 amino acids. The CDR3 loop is CASSPGTGSYEQYF. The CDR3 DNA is TGCGCCAGCAGCCCCGGGACAGGGTCCTACGAGCAGTACTTC.

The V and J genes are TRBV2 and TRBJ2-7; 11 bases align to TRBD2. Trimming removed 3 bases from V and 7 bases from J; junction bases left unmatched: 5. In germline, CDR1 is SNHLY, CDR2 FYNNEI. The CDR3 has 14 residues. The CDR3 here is CASSDHSGGVEQYF. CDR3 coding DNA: TGTGCCAGCAGTGATCATAGCGGGGGGGTGGAGCAGTACTTC.

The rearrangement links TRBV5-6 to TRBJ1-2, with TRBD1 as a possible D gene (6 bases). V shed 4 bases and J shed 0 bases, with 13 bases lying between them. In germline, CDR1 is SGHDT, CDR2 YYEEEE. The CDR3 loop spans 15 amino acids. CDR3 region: CASSPGQISNYGYTF. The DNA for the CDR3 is TGTGCCAGCAGCCCTGGACAGATCTCTAACTATGGCTACACCTTC.

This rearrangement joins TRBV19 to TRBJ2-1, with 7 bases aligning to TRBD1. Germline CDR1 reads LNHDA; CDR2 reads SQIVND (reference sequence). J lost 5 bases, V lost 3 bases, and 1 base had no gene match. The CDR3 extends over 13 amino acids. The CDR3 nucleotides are TGTGCCAGTAGTATTGACAGGGACAATGAGCAGTTCTTC. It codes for CASSIDRDNEQFF.

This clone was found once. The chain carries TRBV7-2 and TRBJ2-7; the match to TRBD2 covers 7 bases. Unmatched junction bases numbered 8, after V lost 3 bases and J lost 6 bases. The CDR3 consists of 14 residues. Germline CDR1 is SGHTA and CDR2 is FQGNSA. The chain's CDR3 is CASSFVGTTIEQYF. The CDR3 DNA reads TGTGCCAGCAGCTTTGTCGGGACTACCATCGAGCAGTACTTC.

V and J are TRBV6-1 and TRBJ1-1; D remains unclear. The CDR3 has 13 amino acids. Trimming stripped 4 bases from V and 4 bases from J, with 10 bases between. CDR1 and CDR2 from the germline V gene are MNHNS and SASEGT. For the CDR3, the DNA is TGTGCCAGCAGTGGCCCACTCGCCACTGAAGCTTTCTTT. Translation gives CASSGPLATEAFF.

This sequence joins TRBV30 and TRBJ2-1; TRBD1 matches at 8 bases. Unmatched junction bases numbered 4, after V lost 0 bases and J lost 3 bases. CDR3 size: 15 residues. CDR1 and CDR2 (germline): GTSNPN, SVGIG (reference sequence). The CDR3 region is CAWSVMGQDYNEQFF. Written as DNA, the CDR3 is TGTGCCTGGAGTGTCATGGGACAGGACTACAATGAGCAGTTCTTC.

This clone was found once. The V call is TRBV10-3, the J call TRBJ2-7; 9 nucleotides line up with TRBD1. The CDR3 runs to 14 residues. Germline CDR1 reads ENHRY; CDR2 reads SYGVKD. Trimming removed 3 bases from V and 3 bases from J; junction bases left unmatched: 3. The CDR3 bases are TGTGCCATCAGTGAACAGGGGGCGAACTACGAGCAGTACTTC. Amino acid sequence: CAISEQGANYEQYF.

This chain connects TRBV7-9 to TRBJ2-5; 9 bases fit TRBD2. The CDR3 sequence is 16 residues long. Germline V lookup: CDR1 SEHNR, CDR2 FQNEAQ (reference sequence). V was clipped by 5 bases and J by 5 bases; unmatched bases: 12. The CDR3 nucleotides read TGTGCCAGCAGCCGGATAGCGGGGGCCGTCCGGGAGACCCAGTACTTC. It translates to CASSRIAGAVRETQYF.